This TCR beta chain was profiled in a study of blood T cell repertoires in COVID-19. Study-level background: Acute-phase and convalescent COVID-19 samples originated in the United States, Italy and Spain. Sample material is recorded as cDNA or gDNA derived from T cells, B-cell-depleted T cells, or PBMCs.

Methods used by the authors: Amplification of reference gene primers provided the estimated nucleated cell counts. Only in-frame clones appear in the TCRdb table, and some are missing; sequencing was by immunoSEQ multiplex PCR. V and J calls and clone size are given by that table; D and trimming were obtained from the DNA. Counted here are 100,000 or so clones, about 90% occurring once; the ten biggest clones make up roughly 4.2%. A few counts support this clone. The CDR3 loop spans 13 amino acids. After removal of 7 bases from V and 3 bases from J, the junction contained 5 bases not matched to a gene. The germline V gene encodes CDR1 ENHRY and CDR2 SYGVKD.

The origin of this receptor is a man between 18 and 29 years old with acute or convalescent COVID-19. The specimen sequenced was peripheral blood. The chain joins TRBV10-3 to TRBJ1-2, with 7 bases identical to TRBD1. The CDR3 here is CAINIGQDYGYTF. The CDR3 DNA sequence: TGTGCCATCAATATAGGACAGGACTATGGCTACACCTTC.